The clone carrying this T cell receptor (beta chain) has just one count. Its target is not known. This sample was taken from a study of cytomegalovirus exposure and HLA in healthy donors. Study-level results: Rare TCR sequences predominated, though certain public TCRs were found in many donors. The classifier reportedly diagnosed cytomegalovirus status with high sensitivity and specificity.

V shed 5 bases and J 6 bases; nucleotides not matched to a gene: 5. Germline V gene lookup returns CDR1 SGHTA and CDR2 FQGNSA. The CDR3 totals 14 residues. The primer mix had 60 Vbeta and 13 Jbeta primers. Original analysis: In a later analysis, approximately 73 million unique TCR beta chains included roughly 11 million shared by two or more donors. Produced via immunoSEQ multiplex PCR; TCRdb's table is partial and in-frame only. V and J calls plus clone size are reproduced from that table; the DNA served to infer D and trimming. Of about 210,000 clones in the sample, about 79% are singletons; the top ten hold over 1.5%.

The chain links TRBV7-2 to TRBJ1-4, with TRBD1 matching over 8 bases. This sequence was found in a male donor in good health and CMV-seronegative. Sequencing was done on a sample of PBMCs. The CDR3 reads CASSPSGGDEKLFF. CDR3 in DNA: TGTGCCAGCAGCCCCTCAGGGGGCGATGAAAAACTGTTTTTT.